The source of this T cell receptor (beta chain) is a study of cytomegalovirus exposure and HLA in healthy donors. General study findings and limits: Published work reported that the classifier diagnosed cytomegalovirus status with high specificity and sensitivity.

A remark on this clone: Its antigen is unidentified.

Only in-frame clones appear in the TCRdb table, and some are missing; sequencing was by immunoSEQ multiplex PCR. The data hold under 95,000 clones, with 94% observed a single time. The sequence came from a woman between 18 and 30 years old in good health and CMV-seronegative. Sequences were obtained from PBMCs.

CDR3 sequence reads: CASSLEQGAGQPQHF. CDR3 in DNA: TGTGCCAGCAGTTTAGAACAGGGGGCAGGTCAGCCCCAGCATTTT. This chain links TRBV2 with TRBJ1-5; TRBD1 matches 9 bases. The CDR3 consists of 15 residues. Germline assignment: CDR1 SNHLY and CDR2 FYNNEI. The J segment lost 6 bases and the V segment lost 5 bases, leaving 8 bases of the junction unmatched.